This is a list of T cell receptor beta chains from one sample in a study of T cell responses to AZD1222 COVID-19 vaccine. Generated by immunoSEQ multiplex PCR, the TCRdb table keeps only in-frame clones and is missing some. This table has 140,000 to 150,000 clones, 70% to 90% appearing once. Specimen: peripheral blood, collected on day 0 of AZD1222 vaccination. All receptors come from an adult in good health. The CDR3 runs from the conserved cysteine through the conserved F or W.

J,V,CDR3
TRBJ2-2,TRBV5-6,CASSFLDGANTGELFF
TRBJ2-5,TRBV30,CAWSVREWVGTQYF
TRBJ2-5,TRBV4-1,CASSQEGGPFGGETQYF
TRBJ1-5,TRBV4-1,CASSQGVMTGKGQPQHF
TRBJ1-2,TRBV6-5,CASSQDREIYGYTF
TRBJ2-1,TRBV18,CASSPLAGAYNEQFF
TRBJ1-2,TRBV7-8,CASSLLGLGLWGYTF
TRBJ2-7,TRBV6-6,CASSLSRLSGGDDEQYF
TRBJ2-1,TRBV5-6,CASSFWDRGGNEQFF
TRBJ1-5,TRBV19,CASSIFLPQPQHF
TRBJ1-5,TRBV2,CASSESLPPLQGSNQPQHF
TRBJ2-1,TRBV30,CAWSGGGTTYNEQFF
TRBJ2-7,TRBV7-9,CASSPRTSGYEQYF
TRBJ2-3,TRBV10-3,CATLQGMLGTDTQYF
TRBJ1-4,TRBV6-1,CASSPGTGVGEKLFF
TRBJ1-5,TRBV7-9,CASSLGLGTADNQPQHF
TRBJ2-7,TRBV5-4,CASSLGRGHSYEQYF
TRBJ1-1,TRBV19,CASRPRVNTEAFF
TRBJ1-2,TRBV5-1,CASSLAAGENGYTF
TRBJ1-2,TRBV5-1,CASSLSPGATYGYTF
TRBJ2-1,TRBV6-5,CASSGSSSYNEQFF
TRBJ2-3,TRBV19,CASSKTSGRSTDTQYF
TRBJ2-5,TRBV11-2,CASSLLPPGRLAEETQYF
TRBJ1-2,TRBV10-3,CAISDLQGAYGYTF
TRBJ2-5,TRBV27,CASRAGQGAKTQYF
TRBJ1-1,TRBV30,CAWSGQGNTEAFF
TRBJ2-7,TRBV3-1/TRBV3-2,CASSQAPQDSYEQYF
TRBJ2-5,TRBV18,CASSPLAGGQETQYF
TRBJ2-5,TRBV9,CASSVDTGEYQETQYF
TRBJ1-2,TRBV5-1,CASSWGERSDGYTF
TRBJ1-2,TRBV30,CAWSSGQNYGYTF
TRBJ1-1,TRBV6-2/TRBV6-3,CASSYVRGTEAFF
TRBJ1-2,TRBV15,CATSRDSYGYTF
TRBJ2-1,TRBV14,CASSHDRLGFFF
TRBJ1-1,TRBV28,CASSYGTGAIGTEAFF
TRBJ2-5,TRBV29-1,CSDRTGWETQYF
TRBJ2-7,TRBV30,CAWSVGRGNYEQYF
TRBJ1-5,TRBV11-2,CASSEWGNQPQHF
TRBJ2-3,TRBV10-3,CAIGGSTDTQYF
TRBJ2-3,TRBV2,CASSERPSGGPADTQYF
TRBJ1-2,TRBV28,CASSPGTGAYGYTF
TRBJ1-1,TRBV12-3/TRBV12-4,CASSPHVNTEAFF
TRBJ2-1,TRBV27,CASGLLAGEQFF
TRBJ2-4,TRBV30,CAWDAPGTGIHIQYF
TRBJ2-3,TRBV4-1,CASSHGTSGSLTDTQYF
TRBJ1-5,TRBV10-3,CATSGAGQPQHF
TRBJ1-2,TRBV11-2,CASNTHRDDYGYTF
TRBJ2-1,TRBV7-8,CASSPRDLGDNEQFF
TRBJ1-4,TRBV11-2,CASSLWPRGVNEKLFF
TRBJ2-1,TRBV11-3,CASSLDRGPYNEQFF
TRBJ2-3,TRBV30,CAWSVRDTQYF